The 19 T cell receptor beta chains presented below share a single source sample, sequenced in a study of T cells after yellow fever vaccination. MiXCR, applied by TCRdb to the 5' RACE reads, yields one record per CDR3 protein. Of about 240,000 distinct CDR3 sequences in the sample, 6.5% to 8.5% were seen once. Sequences were derived from CD4+ T cells sorted from PBMCs, sampled 15 days after the yellow fever booster vaccination. Every receptor here comes from a man under 40 who received the YFV17D yellow fever vaccine.

The chain employs TRBV20-1 and TRBJ2-7; 12 bases are shared with TRBD1. The germline CDR1 and CDR2 sequences are DFQATT and SNEGSKA (reference sequence). The CDR3 runs 15 residues. Losses at the gene ends were 5 bases for V and 7 bases for J; bases not matched to a gene: 12. The CDR3 region is CSAGTPGQGAGEQYF. CDR3 nucleotides: TGCAGTGCTGGGACCCCGGGACAGGGGGCGGGGGAGCAGTACTTC.

The chain uses TRBV28 and TRBJ2-2; 8 nucleotides align to TRBD2. The V and J ends lost 7 bases and 5 bases, in that order; junction bases with no gene match: 6. The CDR3 runs to 14 residues. Germline CDR1 and CDR2: MDHEN and SYDVKM. The CDR3 protein is CASIGTRSTGELFF. The CDR3 DNA reads as TGTGCCAGCATAGGGACTAGGAGTACCGGGGAGCTGTTTTTT.

The chain combines TRBV20-1 with TRBJ1-6; D call uncertain. Germline-derived CDR1 and CDR2 are DFQATT and SNEGSKA (reference sequence). CDR3 size: 13 residues. This CDR3 reads CSLKGPPGAPLHF. The CDR3 DNA is TGCAGCCTGAAGGGCCCACCCGGAGCACCCCTCCACTTT.

This clonotype was picked up a small number of times. This chain links TRBV30 with TRBJ2-7, with 9 nucleotides matching TRBD1. V lost 3 bases to trimming and J lost 4 bases; unmatched junction nucleotides: 10. The length of the CDR3 is 15 residues. Germline V gene data show CDR1 as GTSNPN and CDR2 as SVGIG (reference sequence). CDR3 in DNA: TGTGCCTGGAGCCTGGGTGGGACAGGGAGTTACGAGCAGTACTTC. Encoded protein: CAWSLGGTGSYEQYF. Full variable domain (missing parts from reference TRBV30 and TRBJ2-7): SQTIHQWPATLVQPVGSPLSLECTVEGTSNPNLYWYRQAAGRGLQLLFYSVGIGQISSEVPQNLSASRPQDRQFILSSKKLLLSDSGFYLCAWSLGGTGSYEQYFGPGTRLTVT.

The V call is TRBV7-2, the J call TRBJ2-2; no clear D gene. V was trimmed by 5 bases and J by 5 bases, leaving 9 bases between them. The germline gives CDR1 SGHTA, CDR2 FQGNSA. The CDR3 sequence is 13 residues long. The CDR3 DNA follows: TGTGCCAGCAGCCCATTAGTTACCGGGGAGCTGTTTTTT. This codes for CASSPLVTGELFF.

This clonotype was found many times. J is TRBJ2-3 and V is TRBV20-1, with TRBD1 identical over 8 bases. The CDR3 consists of 15 residues. Germline V gene data show CDR1 as DFQATT and CDR2 as SNEGSKA (reference sequence). Germline trimming cut 5 bases from V and 7 bases from J; bases unmatched to any gene: 14. As DNA, the CDR3 is TGCAGTGCTGGCGGAGGTTCAGGGGGCACGAATACGCAGTATTTT. Its translation: CSAGGGSGGTNTQYF.

This rearrangement joins TRBV6-5 to TRBJ1-2, with D unclear. Germline CDR1 is MNHEY and CDR2 is SVGAGI. The V and J ends lost 2 bases and 4 bases respectively, with 2 bases between them. This CDR3 comprises 11 residues. The CDR3 sequence: CASSYGYGYTF. The DNA for the CDR3 is TGTGCCAGCAGTTACGGCTATGGCTACACCTTC.

The chain links TRBV7-9 to TRBJ2-1; D is uncertain. Germline V lookup: CDR1 SEHNR, CDR2 FQNEAQ (reference sequence). The germline V and J ends were trimmed by 5 bases and 7 bases, with 18 bases remaining between them. The CDR3 totals 15 residues. CDR3 amino acids: CASSVGPTNWNEQFF. The CDR3 nucleotides read TGTGCCAGCAGCGTCGGGCCGACGAACTGGAATGAGCAGTTCTTC. Drawing the rest from reference TRBV7-9 and TRBJ2-1, the complete variable domain is DTGVSQNPRHKITKRGQNVTFRCDPISEHNRLYWYRQTLGQGPEFLTYFQNEAQLEKSRLLSDRFSAERPKGSFSTLEIQRTEQGDSAMYLCASSVGPTNWNEQFFGPGTRLTVL.

Only a few counts were recorded for this clonotype. This chain connects TRBV12-3 or TRBV12-4 to TRBJ2-1, with 8 bases identical to TRBD2. Losses at the gene ends were 3 bases for V and 7 bases for J; bases not matched to a gene: 14. This CDR3 has 17 residues. The CDR3 reads CASSFILPAGGLNEQFF. CDR3 DNA: TGTGCCAGCAGTTTCATTCTTCCGGCGGGAGGACTAAATGAGCAGTTCTTC.

The genes are TRBV5-1 and TRBJ2-2; 7 bases map to TRBD1. The V and J ends lost 7 bases and 1 base, in that order; junction bases with no gene match: 4. Germline CDR1 SGHRS, CDR2 YFSETQ. This CDR3 is 14 amino acids long. CDR3 in amino acids: CASERQGNTGELFF. The CDR3 coding sequence is TGCGCCAGCGAGAGACAGGGGAACACCGGGGAGCTGTTTTTT. Drawing the rest from reference TRBV5-1 and TRBJ2-2, the complete variable domain is KAGVTQTPRYLIKTRGQQVTLSCSPISGHRSVSWYQQTPGQGLQFLFEYFSETQRNKGNFPGRFSGRQFSNSRSEMNVSTLELGDSALYLCASERQGNTGELFFGEGSRLTVL.

J is TRBJ2-2 and V is TRBV29-1; 7 bases are a match to TRBD2. Trimming cost V 4 bases and J 1 base; bases outside gene matches: 0. Per germline, CDR1 SQVTM and CDR2 ANQGSEA. The CDR3 covers 13 residues. CDR3 region: CSVGGRNTGELFF. As DNA, the CDR3 is TGCAGCGTTGGCGGGAGGAACACCGGGGAGCTGTTTTTT.

This clonotype was seen ten or more times. The chain couples TRBV7-2 to TRBJ2-3, with a tentative D call TRBD2 (5 bases). Per germline, CDR1 SGHTA and CDR2 FQGNSA. This CDR3 has 17 amino acids. V was shortened by 6 bases and J by 4 bases, with 23 bases between the two germline ends. The CDR3 DNA reads TGTGCCAGCAGACCCACCAGCGGCAAACCGGACGCAGATACGCAGTATTTT. Translating gives CASRPTSGKPDADTQYF.

V is TRBV28 and J is TRBJ1-5, with D possibly being TRBD1 (6 bases). CDR3 length: 14 amino acids. Germline V gene lookup returns CDR1 MDHEN and CDR2 SYDVKM. The V and J ends lost 1 base and 2 bases respectively, with 6 bases between them. This CDR3 reads CASSLYRGNQPQHF. DNA of the CDR3: TGTGCCAGCAGTTTATACAGGGGCAATCAGCCCCAGCATTTT. Full variable domain (missing parts from reference TRBV28 and TRBJ1-5): DVKVTQSSRYLVKRTGEKVFLECVQDMDHENMFWYRQDPGLGLRLIYFSYDVKMKEKGDIPEGYSVSREKKERFSLILESASTNQTSMYLCASSLYRGNQPQHFGDGTRLSIL.

A few counts support this clonotype. V and J are TRBV5-6 and TRBJ1-4; 8 positions match TRBD1. The CDR3 contains 15 residues. The junction had 8 bases not matched to a gene; V was cut back by 5 bases and J by 5 bases. Germline V gives CDR1 SGHDT, CDR2 YYEEEE. The CDR3 DNA follows: TGTGCCAGCAGTAATACCGGGACAGGCAATGAAAAACTGTTTTTT. Its translation is CASSNTGTGNEKLFF.

With regard to this clonotype: A much larger clone differs by one base, so this may be a read error. V is TRBV20-1 and J is TRBJ2-3; no definite D call. Germline V gene sequence: CDR1 DFQATT, CDR2 SNEGSKA (reference sequence). This CDR3 contains 11 residues. CDR3 nucleotides: TGCTGTGCAATGACCGTTGATACGCAGTATTTT. It encodes CCAMTVDTQYF.

The rearrangement uses TRBV7-2 and TRBJ2-7, with 8 bases aligning to TRBD1. The CDR3 spans 14 residues. J gave up 1 base and V 2 bases, and 1 base lay outside the gene matches. Germline values: CDR1 SGHTA, CDR2 FQGNSA. The CDR3 DNA is TGTGCCAGCAGCTTAAACAGGGGGTCCTACGAGCAGTACTTC. Amino acids: CASSLNRGSYEQYF.

This clonotype was counted ten times or more. In DNA, the CDR3 is TGCAGTGCTAGAGATCCGGCGGGGACTAGCGGTGACAATGAGCAGTTCTTC. This codes for CSARDPAGTSGDNEQFF. The V gene is TRBV20-1, the J gene TRBJ2-1; 11 bases are a match to TRBD2. The J segment lost 5 bases and the V segment lost 0 bases, leaving 9 bases of the junction unmatched. The CDR3 runs to 17 residues. CDR1 DFQATT and CDR2 SNEGSKA come from the germline V gene (reference sequence).

The table lists this clonotype with many counts. CDR3 loop: CASSEVFSGPTRGYTF. DNA for the CDR3: TGTGCCAGCAGTGAAGTGTTTAGTGGCCCCACGAGAGGCTACACCTTC. V is TRBV6-1 and J is TRBJ1-2; D unresolved. Trimming shortened V by 1 base and J by 8 bases, and 20 bases separated the two germline ends. The CDR3 has 16 residues. CDR1 and CDR2 (germline): MNHNS, SASEGT.

This clonotype was seen many times. J is TRBJ2-1 and V is TRBV7-2; D not certain. Germline-derived CDR1 and CDR2 are SGHTA and FQGNSA. The ends were cut back, 4 bases at V and 3 bases at J, with 10 bases in the middle. The length of the CDR3 is 14 residues. The CDR3 DNA reads as TGTGCCAGCAGCTCAATCGACGGCTACAATGAGCAGTTCTTC. As protein: CASSSIDGYNEQFF.